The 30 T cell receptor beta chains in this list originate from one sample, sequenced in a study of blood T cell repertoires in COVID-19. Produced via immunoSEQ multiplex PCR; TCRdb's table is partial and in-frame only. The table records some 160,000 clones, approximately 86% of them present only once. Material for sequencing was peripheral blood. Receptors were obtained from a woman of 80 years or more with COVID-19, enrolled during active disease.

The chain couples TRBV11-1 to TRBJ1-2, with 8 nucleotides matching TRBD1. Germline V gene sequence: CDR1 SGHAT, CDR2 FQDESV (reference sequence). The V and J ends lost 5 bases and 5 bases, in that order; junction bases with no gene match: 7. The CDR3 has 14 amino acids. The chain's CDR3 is CASSEDRVEYGYTF. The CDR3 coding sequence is TGTGCCAGCAGCGAGGACAGGGTCGAGTATGGCTACACCTTC.

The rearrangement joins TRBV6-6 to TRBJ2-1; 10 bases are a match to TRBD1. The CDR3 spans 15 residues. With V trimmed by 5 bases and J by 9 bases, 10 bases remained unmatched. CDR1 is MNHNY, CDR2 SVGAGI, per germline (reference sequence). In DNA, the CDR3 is TGTGCCAGCAGTAAACCGGGACAGGGGTGGGGTGAGCAGTTCTTC. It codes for CASSKPGQGWGEQFF.

This CDR3 reads CASSQDQGGRHAFF. The DNA for the CDR3 is TGTGCCAGCAGCCAAGACCAAGGGGGAAGGCATGCTTTCTTT. The genes are TRBV3-1 (or the pseudogene TRBV3-2) and TRBJ1-1, with D perhaps matching TRBD1 (6 bases). The germline V and J ends were trimmed by 0 bases and 11 bases, with 16 bases remaining between them. Germline V gives CDR1 LGHDT, CDR2 YNNKEL (reference sequence). CDR3 length: 14 amino acids.

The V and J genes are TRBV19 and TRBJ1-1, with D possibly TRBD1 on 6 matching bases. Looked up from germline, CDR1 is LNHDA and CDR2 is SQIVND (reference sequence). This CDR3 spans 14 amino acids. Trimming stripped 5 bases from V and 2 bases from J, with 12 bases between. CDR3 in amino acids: CASSSQGKNTEAFF. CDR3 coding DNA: TGTGCCAGTAGTTCCCAGGGGAAAAACACTGAAGCTTTCTTT.

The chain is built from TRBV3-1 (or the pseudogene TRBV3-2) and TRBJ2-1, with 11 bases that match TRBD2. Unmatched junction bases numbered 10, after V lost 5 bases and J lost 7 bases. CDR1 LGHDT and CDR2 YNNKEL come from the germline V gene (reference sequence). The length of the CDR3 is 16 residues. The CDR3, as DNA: TGTGCCAGCAGCAACAGCTGGGCTAGCGGGGGGAATGAGCAGTTCTTC. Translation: CASSNSWASGGNEQFF.

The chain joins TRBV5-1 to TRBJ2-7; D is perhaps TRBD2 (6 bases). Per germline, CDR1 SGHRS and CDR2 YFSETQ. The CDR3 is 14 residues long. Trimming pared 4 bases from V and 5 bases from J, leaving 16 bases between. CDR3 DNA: TGCGCCAGCAGCCTCTGGGGAGGTGGCGACGAGCAGTACTTC. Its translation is CASSLWGGGDEQYF.

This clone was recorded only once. In DNA, the CDR3 is TGTGCCAGCAGCGGTGGCGGGGGCACTGGAAACACCATATATTTT. Protein: CASSGGGGTGNTIYF. The chain is built from TRBV7-9 and TRBJ1-3; a weak D match, TRBD1 (6 bases). There are 15 residues in the CDR3. Per the germline V gene, CDR1 is SEHNR and CDR2 is FQNEAQ (reference sequence). V was cut by 5 bases and J by 2 bases, with 13 bases left in between.

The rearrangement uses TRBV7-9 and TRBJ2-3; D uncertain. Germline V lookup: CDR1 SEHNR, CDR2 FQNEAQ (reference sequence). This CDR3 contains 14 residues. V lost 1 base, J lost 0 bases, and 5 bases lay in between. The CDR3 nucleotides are TGTGCCAGCAGCTTAGTCCCTAGCACAGATACGCAGTATTTT. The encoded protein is CASSLVPSTDTQYF.

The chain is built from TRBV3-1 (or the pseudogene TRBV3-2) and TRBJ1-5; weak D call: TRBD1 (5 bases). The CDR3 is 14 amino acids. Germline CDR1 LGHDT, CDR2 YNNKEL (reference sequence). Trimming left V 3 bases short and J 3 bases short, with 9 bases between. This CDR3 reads CASSQRQTNQPQHF. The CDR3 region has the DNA TGTGCCAGCAGCCAGCGACAGACCAATCAGCCCCAGCATTTT.

This CDR3 is CASGQGAGNTIYF. CDR3 nucleotide sequence: TGTGCCAGCGGGCAGGGGGCTGGAAACACCATATATTTT. The chain couples TRBV5-6 to TRBJ1-3; 7 nucleotides match TRBD1. Germline CDR1 and CDR2: SGHDT and YYEEEE. The V and J ends lost 7 bases and 2 bases, in that order; junction bases with no gene match: 3. The CDR3 is 13 amino acids.

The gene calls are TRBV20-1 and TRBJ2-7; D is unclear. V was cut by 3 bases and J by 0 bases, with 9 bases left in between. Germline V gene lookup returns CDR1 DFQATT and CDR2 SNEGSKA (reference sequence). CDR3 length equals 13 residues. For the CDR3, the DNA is TGCAGTGCTAGTTTGCGGAACTCCTACGAGCAGTACTTC. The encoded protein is CSASLRNSYEQYF.

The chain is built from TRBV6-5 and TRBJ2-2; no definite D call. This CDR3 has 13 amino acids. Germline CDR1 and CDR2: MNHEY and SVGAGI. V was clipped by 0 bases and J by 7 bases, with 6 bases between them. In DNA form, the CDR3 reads TGTGCCAGCAGTTACTCGTCCATCGGGGAGCTGTTTTTT. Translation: CASSYSSIGELFF.

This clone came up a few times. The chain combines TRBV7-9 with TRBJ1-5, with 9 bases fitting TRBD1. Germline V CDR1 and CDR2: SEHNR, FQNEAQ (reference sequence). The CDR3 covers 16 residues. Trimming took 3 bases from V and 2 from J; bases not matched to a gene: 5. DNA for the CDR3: TGTGCCAGCAGCTTTGACGGGACAGGGCGCAATCAGCCCCAGCATTTT. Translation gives CASSFDGTGRNQPQHF.

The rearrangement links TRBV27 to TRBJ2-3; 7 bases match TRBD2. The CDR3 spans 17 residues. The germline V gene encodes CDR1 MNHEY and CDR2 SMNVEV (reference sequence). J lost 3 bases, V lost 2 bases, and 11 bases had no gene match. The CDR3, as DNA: TGTGCCAGCAGTTTAAAGGGAGGGGCCGGTCTTACAGATACGCAGTATTTT. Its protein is CASSLKGGAGLTDTQYF.

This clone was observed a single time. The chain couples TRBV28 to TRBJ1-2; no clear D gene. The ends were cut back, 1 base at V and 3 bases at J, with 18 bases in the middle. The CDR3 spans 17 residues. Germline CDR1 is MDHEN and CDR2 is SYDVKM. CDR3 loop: CASSLSPLWRVDYGYTF. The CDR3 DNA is TGTGCCAGCAGTTTATCCCCTCTTTGGAGGGTCGACTATGGCTACACCTTC.

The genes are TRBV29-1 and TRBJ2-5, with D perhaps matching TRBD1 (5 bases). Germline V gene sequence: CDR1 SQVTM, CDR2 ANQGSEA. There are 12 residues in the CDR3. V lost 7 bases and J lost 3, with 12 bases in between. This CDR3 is CSERGREETQYF. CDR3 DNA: TGCAGCGAGCGTGGCAGGGAAGAGACCCAGTACTTC.

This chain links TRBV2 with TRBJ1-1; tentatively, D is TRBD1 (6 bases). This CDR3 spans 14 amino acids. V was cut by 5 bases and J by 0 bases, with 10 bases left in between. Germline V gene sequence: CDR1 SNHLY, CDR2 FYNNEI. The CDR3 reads CASSPGQLNTEAFF. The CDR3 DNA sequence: TGTGCCAGCAGTCCGGGACAACTGAACACTGAAGCTTTCTTT.

Here the CDR3 reads CASSLEKGKAFF. CDR3 DNA: TGCGCCAGCAGCTTGGAAAAGGGGAAGGCTTTCTTT. The J gene is TRBJ1-1, the V gene TRBV5-1; D might be TRBD1 (5 bases). With 0 bases removed from V and 11 bases from J, the gap between germline ends came to 11 bases. CDR3 length equals 12 residues. Germline-derived CDR1 and CDR2 are SGHRS and YFSETQ.

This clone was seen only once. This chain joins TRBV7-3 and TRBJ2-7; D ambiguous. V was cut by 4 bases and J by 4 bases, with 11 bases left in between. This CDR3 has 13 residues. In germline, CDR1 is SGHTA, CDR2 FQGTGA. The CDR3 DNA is TGTGCCAGCAGCTACGACATCAGTTACGAGCAGTACTTC. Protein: CASSYDISYEQYF.

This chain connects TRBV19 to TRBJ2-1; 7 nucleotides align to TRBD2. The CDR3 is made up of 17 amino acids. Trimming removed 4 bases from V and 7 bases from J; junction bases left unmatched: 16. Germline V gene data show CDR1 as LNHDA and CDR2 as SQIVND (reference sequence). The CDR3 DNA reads TGTGCCAGTAGTACTCCCCCGAGGGGAGGGTTGAAGAATGAGCAGTTCTTC. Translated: CASSTPPRGGLKNEQFF.

The CDR3 region is CASSYSMSYEQYF. The CDR3 coding sequence is TGTGCCAGCAGTTACTCGATGAGCTACGAGCAGTACTTC. The chain uses TRBV6-2 or TRBV6-3 and TRBJ2-7; D call uncertain. With 0 bases removed from V and 3 bases from J, the gap between germline ends came to 6 bases. Germline assignment: CDR1 MNHEY and CDR2 SVGEGT. The CDR3 sequence is 13 residues long.

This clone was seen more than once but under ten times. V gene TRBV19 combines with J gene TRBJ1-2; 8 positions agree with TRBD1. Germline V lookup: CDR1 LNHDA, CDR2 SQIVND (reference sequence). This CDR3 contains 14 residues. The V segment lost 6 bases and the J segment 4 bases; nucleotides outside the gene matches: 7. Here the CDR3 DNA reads TGTGCCAGTAGGTCCCCGGACAGGGCCTATGGCTACACCTTC. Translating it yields CASRSPDRAYGYTF.

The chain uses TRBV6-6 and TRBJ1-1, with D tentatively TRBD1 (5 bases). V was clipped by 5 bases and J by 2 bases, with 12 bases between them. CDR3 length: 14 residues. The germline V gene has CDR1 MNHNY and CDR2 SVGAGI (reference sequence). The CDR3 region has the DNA TGTGCCAGCAGTCCCCGGAGGGGCAACACTGAAGCTTTCTTT. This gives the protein CASSPRRGNTEAFF.

CDR3 DNA sequence: TGTGCCAGCAGTCGCAACATGGCTTTCTTT. This encodes CASSRNMAFF. This chain connects TRBV28 to TRBJ1-1; D gene unclear. This CDR3 region has 10 residues. With 5 bases removed from V and 11 bases from J, the gap between germline ends came to 9 bases. Germline CDR1 MDHEN, CDR2 SYDVKM.

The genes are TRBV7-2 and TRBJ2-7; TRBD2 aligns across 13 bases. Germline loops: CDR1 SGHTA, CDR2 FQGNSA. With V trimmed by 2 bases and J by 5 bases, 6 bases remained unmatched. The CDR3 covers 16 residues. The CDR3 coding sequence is TGTGCCAGCAGCTTATCCGGGACTAGCGGGACTGACGAGCAGTACTTC. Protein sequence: CASSLSGTSGTDEQYF.

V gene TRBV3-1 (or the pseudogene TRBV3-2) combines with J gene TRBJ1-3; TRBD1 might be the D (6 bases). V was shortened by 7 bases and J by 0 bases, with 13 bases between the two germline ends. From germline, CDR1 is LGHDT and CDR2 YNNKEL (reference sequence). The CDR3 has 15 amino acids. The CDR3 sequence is CASTTDRTSGNTIYF. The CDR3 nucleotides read TGTGCCAGCACCACAGACAGGACCTCTGGAAACACCATATATTTT.

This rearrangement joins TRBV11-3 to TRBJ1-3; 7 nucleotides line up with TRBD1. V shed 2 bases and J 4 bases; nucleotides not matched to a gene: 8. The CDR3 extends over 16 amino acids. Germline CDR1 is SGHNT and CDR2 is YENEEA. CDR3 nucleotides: TGTGCCAGCAGCTTACCGGGGACAGCGCTCGGAAACACCATATATTTT. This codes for CASSLPGTALGNTIYF.

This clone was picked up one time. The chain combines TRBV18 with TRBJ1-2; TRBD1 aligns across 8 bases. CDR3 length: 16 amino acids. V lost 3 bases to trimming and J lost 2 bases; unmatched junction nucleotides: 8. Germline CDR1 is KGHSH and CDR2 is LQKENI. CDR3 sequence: CASSPLPGQANYGYTF. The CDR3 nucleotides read TGTGCCAGCTCACCCCTTCCGGGACAGGCCAACTATGGCTACACCTTC.

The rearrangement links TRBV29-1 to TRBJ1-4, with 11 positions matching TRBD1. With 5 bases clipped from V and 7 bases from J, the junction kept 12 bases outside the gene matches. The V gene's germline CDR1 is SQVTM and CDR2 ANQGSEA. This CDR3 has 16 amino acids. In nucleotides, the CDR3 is TGCAGCGTTTCCAAAGCACCGGGACAGGGGGGTGAAAAACTGTTTTTT. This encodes CSVSKAPGQGGEKLFF.

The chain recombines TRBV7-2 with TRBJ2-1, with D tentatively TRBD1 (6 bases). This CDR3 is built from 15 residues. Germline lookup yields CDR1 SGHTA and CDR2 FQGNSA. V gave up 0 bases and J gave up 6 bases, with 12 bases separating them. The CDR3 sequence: CASSLAGGAGNEQFF. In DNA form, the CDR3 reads TGTGCCAGCAGCTTAGCTGGGGGCGCGGGCAATGAGCAGTTCTTC.